A single sample is the source of the 23 T cell receptor beta chains below, sequenced in a study of T-cell reconstitution after alpha-beta-depleted transplantation in children. The authors prepared the TCRbeta library with unique molecular identifiers. TCRdb fed the PCR reads into MiXCR, producing one record per CDR3 protein. The sample carries approximately 300,000 distinct CDR3 sequences, 10% recorded once. Sample: PBMCs, taken before TCRalphabeta/CD19-depleted stem cell transplant. The receptors originated from a boy in the first two years of life with acute myeloid leukemia, due to receive a stem cell transplant.

The genes are TRBV12-5 and TRBJ2-7; perhaps D is TRBD1 or TRBD2 (5 bases each). The germline V and J ends were trimmed by 7 bases and 2 bases, with 12 bases remaining between them. In germline, CDR1 is LGHNT, CDR2 FRNRAP. This CDR3 has 13 amino acids. The CDR3 region is CASAQGRPYEQYF. CDR3 DNA: TGTGCTAGTGCCCAGGGACGGCCCTACGAGCAGTACTTC.

This clonotype was seen only a few times. The rearrangement links TRBV7-2 to TRBJ1-4; TRBD1 matches 10 bases. This CDR3 spans 14 amino acids. Per germline, CDR1 SGHTA and CDR2 FQGNSA. Trimming cost V 1 base and J 10 bases; bases outside gene matches: 3. The CDR3 coding sequence is TGTGCCAGCAGCTTAGGGACAGGGGGTGGAAAACTGTTTTTT. Translating it yields CASSLGTGGGKLFF. Drawing the rest from reference TRBV7-2 and TRBJ1-4, the complete variable domain is GAGVSQSPSNKVTEKGKDVELRCDPISGHTALYWYRQSLGQGLEFLIYFQGNSAPDKSGLPSDRFSAERTGGSVSTLTIQRTQQEDSAVYLCASSLGTGGGKLFFGSGTQLSVL.

This clonotype was seen ten or more times. The chain combines TRBV9 with TRBJ2-3; D gene uncertain. Per the germline V gene, CDR1 is SGDLS and CDR2 is YYNGEE. The CDR3 spans 14 residues. Between the trimmed V and J ends, which lost 0 bases and 2 bases, there was a span of 7 bases. The CDR3 nucleotides read TGTGCCAGCAGCGTAGTAGGGAACACAGATACGCAGTATTTT. This codes for CASSVVGNTDTQYF.

This clonotype has at least ten counts. The V gene is TRBV5-1, the J gene TRBJ1-1, with 10 nucleotides matching TRBD1. V dropped 3 bases and J dropped 6; count of bases not matched to a gene: 2. The length of the CDR3 is 13 residues. Germline V lookup: CDR1 SGHRS, CDR2 YFSETQ. The chain's CDR3 is CASSWTGGAEAFF. In DNA, the CDR3 is TGCGCCAGCAGCTGGACAGGGGGGGCTGAAGCTTTCTTT.

This clonotype was counted ten times or more. V usage is TRBV5-1 and J usage is TRBJ2-7; TRBD1 agrees at 7 bases. Trimming at V came to 0 bases and at J to 2 bases, leaving 8 bases not matched to a gene. Per the germline V gene, CDR1 is SGHRS and CDR2 is YFSETQ. The length of the CDR3 is 16 residues. CDR3 loop: CASSLERQRGPYEQYF. CDR3 coding DNA: TGCGCCAGCAGCTTGGAACGACAGAGGGGGCCCTACGAGCAGTACTTC.

This clonotype was observed many times. This chain joins TRBV9 and TRBJ1-1; D ambiguous. Trimming took off 3 bases at V and 1 base at J, with 22 bases between the two ends. This CDR3 spans 18 amino acids. The germline gives CDR1 SGDLS, CDR2 YYNGEE. CDR3 bases: TGTGCCAGCAGCGCAACGGGATCAAGGGATTTGGGGAACACTGAAGCTTTCTTT. It yields the protein CASSATGSRDLGNTEAFF.

This clonotype has a count of ten or more. The genes are TRBV6-1 and TRBJ2-7, with D hard to call. The germline gives CDR1 MNHNS, CDR2 SASEGT. CDR3 length: 14 amino acids. V lost 5 bases, J lost 3 bases, and 14 bases lay in between. For the CDR3, the DNA is TGTGCCAGCAGTCCCGAGGTAGGGTACTACGAGCAGTACTTC. As protein: CASSPEVGYYEQYF.

This clonotype showed up many times. The genes are TRBV9 and TRBJ2-5; no firm D call. There are 10 residues in the CDR3. The V gene's germline CDR1 is SGDLS and CDR2 YYNGEE. V lost 0 bases and J lost 6, with 0 bases in between. CDR3 coding DNA: TGTGCCAGCAGCGTAGAGACCCAGTACTTC. Translation: CASSVETQYF.

This clonotype was found a few times. This sequence joins TRBV2 and TRBJ2-4; D remains unclear. CDR3 size: 16 residues. The germline V gene encodes CDR1 SNHLY and CDR2 FYNNEI. The V gene lost 6 bases and the J gene lost 0 bases, with 15 bases spanning the gap. For the CDR3, the DNA is TGTGCCAGCAGCCGCGACCTTACCCTAGCCAAAAACATTCAGTACTTC. It yields the protein CASSRDLTLAKNIQYF.

This clonotype was detected many times. The CDR3 here is CSAQGRGPYEQYF. CDR3 bases: TGCAGCGCACAGGGGAGGGGGCCCTACGAGCAGTACTTC. The chain links TRBV29-1 to TRBJ2-7; D could derive from TRBD1 or TRBD2 (7 bases each). This CDR3 region has 13 residues. V was shortened by 7 bases and J by 2 bases, with 15 bases between the two germline ends. The germline V gene encodes CDR1 SQVTM and CDR2 ANQGSEA.

This clonotype was picked up many times. CDR3 region: CASSLVPAGETQYF. CDR3 coding DNA: TGTGCCAGCAGCTTAGTGCCAGCGGGAGAGACCCAGTACTTC. This chain joins TRBV7-8 and TRBJ2-5, with D perhaps TRBD2 (6 bases). The V gene lost 1 base and the J gene lost 4 bases, with 10 bases spanning the gap. In germline, CDR1 is SGHVS, CDR2 FQNEAQ. The CDR3 consists of 14 residues.

The sample holds many counts of this clonotype. This sequence joins TRBV10-3 and TRBJ1-1, with D possibly TRBD1 on 6 matching bases. The CDR3 has 14 amino acids. Germline CDR1 reads ENHRY; CDR2 reads SYGVKD. The V end lost 7 bases, the J end lost 2 bases, and 14 bases lay between the germline ends. The CDR3 nucleotides read TGTGCCATCACCGAGGACAGACCCAACACTGAAGCTTTCTTT. It specifies CAITEDRPNTEAFF.

The chain employs TRBV19 and TRBJ1-1; 9 nucleotides agree with TRBD1. The CDR3 has 17 residues. V lost 5 bases, J lost 3 bases, and 13 bases stayed unmatched. CDR1 LNHDA and CDR2 SQIVND come from the germline V gene (reference sequence). The CDR3 reads CASSHDPDRGMDTEAFF. The CDR3 DNA sequence: TGTGCCAGTAGTCACGACCCGGACAGGGGTATGGACACTGAAGCTTTCTTT.

This clonotype was seen repeatedly, ten times or more. This chain links TRBV27 with TRBJ2-1; D is possibly TRBD1 (6 bases). V was cut by 2 bases and J by 8 bases, with 10 bases left in between. The CDR3 length is 13 residues. Germline CDR1 MNHEY, CDR2 SMNVEV (reference sequence). The DNA for the CDR3 is TGTGCCAGCAGTTTAACAGGGTGGGATGAGCAGTTCTTC. Its translation is CASSLTGWDEQFF.

Ten or more counts support this clonotype. The chain employs TRBV27 and TRBJ1-5; D perhaps matches TRBD1 (5 bases). Germline values: CDR1 MNHEY, CDR2 SMNVEV (reference sequence). Trimming removed 3 bases at V and 6 bases at J, with 15 bases between. The CDR3 is 15 amino acids. The CDR3 DNA follows: TGTGCCAGCAGTTTGTGGGGGTCGCGAGGTCAGCCCCAGCATTTT. Amino acids: CASSLWGSRGQPQHF.

This clonotype showed up just a few times. The CDR3 region is CASSPSGSSGANVLTF. The CDR3 DNA reads as TGTGCCAGCAGCCCTAGCGGGAGCTCTGGGGCCAACGTCCTGACTTTC. This rearrangement joins TRBV6-1 to TRBJ2-6, with TRBD2 matching over 10 bases. Germline lookup yields CDR1 MNHNS and CDR2 SASEGT. This CDR3 spans 16 amino acids. V lost 6 bases, J lost 0 bases, and 2 bases stayed unmatched.

This clonotype has a handful of counts. The J gene is TRBJ2-7, the V gene TRBV5-1, with D possibly matching TRBD1 (5 bases). Germline CDR1 SGHRS, CDR2 YFSETQ. The ends were cut back, 4 bases at V and 3 bases at J, with 20 bases in the middle. This CDR3 is built from 16 residues. The CDR3: CASSRSSGLALYEQYF. CDR3 bases: TGCGCCAGCAGCCGTTCTTCAGGGTTGGCCCTCTACGAGCAGTACTTC.

The J gene is TRBJ2-1, the V gene TRBV7-9; possible D gene TRBD2, 6 bases. V was trimmed by 0 bases and J by 5 bases, leaving 14 bases between them. Germline V CDR1 and CDR2: SEHNR, FQNEAQ (reference sequence). There are 16 residues in the CDR3. CDR3: CASSLARFSGNNEQFF. In nucleotides, the CDR3 is TGTGCCAGCAGCTTAGCGCGGTTTAGCGGAAACAATGAGCAGTTCTTC.

This clonotype was counted between two and nine times. This sequence joins TRBV5-1 and TRBJ1-1; 9 bases are shared with TRBD1. The CDR3 covers 13 residues. The V and J ends lost 4 bases and 7 bases, in that order; junction bases with no gene match: 5. From germline, CDR1 is SGHRS and CDR2 YFSETQ. The CDR3 reads CASSVDRGGEAFF. The CDR3 DNA sequence: TGCGCCAGCAGCGTTGACAGGGGGGGTGAAGCTTTCTTT. Looking up the rest from reference TRBV5-1 and TRBJ1-1 gives the full variable domain: KAGVTQTPRYLIKTRGQQVTLSCSPISGHRSVSWYQQTPGQGLQFLFEYFSETQRNKGNFPGRFSGRQFSNSRSEMNVSTLELGDSALYLCASSVDRGGEAFFGQGTRLTVV.

This clonotype was seen repeatedly, ten times or more. The chain recombines TRBV6-1 with TRBJ1-4; D uncertain. Trimming left V 7 bases short and J 2 bases short, with 11 bases between. This CDR3 has 14 residues. CDR1 is MNHNS, CDR2 SASEGT, per germline. The chain's CDR3 is CASNGRGTNEKLFF. As DNA, the CDR3 is TGTGCCAGCAATGGCCGAGGGACTAATGAAAAACTGTTTTTT.

On this clonotype itself: A read error may explain this, as a much larger clone is one base away. This chain joins TRBV4-3 and TRBJ2-3; D call uncertain. This CDR3 has 15 residues. Germline assignment: CDR1 LGHNA and CDR2 YSLEER. CDR3: CAISQGTSSPDTQYF. The CDR3 coding sequence is TGCGCCATCAGCCAAGGTACGAGCAGTCCAGATACGCAGTATTTT.

This clonotype has a handful of counts. The rearrangement joins TRBV30 to TRBJ1-2; D call uncertain. Trimming shortened V by 5 bases and J by 0 bases, and 10 bases separated the two germline ends. The germline CDR1 and CDR2 sequences are GTSNPN and SVGIG (reference sequence). The CDR3 spans 13 residues. CDR3 sequence (DNA): TGTGCCTGGGGCGACGGTTCTAACTATGGCTACACCTTC. It codes for CAWGDGSNYGYTF.

Ten or more counts support this clonotype. This chain links TRBV11-1 with TRBJ2-1; D uncertain. CDR3 length: 20 amino acids. Per the germline V gene, CDR1 is SGHAT and CDR2 is FQDESV (reference sequence). The V gene lost 1 base and the J gene lost 8 bases, with 30 bases spanning the gap. CDR3 coding DNA: TGTGCCAGCAGCTTAGTCGCTACATTTTGGGCACGGCCCAAGGACGATGAGCAGTTCTTC. Residues: CASSLVATFWARPKDDEQFF.